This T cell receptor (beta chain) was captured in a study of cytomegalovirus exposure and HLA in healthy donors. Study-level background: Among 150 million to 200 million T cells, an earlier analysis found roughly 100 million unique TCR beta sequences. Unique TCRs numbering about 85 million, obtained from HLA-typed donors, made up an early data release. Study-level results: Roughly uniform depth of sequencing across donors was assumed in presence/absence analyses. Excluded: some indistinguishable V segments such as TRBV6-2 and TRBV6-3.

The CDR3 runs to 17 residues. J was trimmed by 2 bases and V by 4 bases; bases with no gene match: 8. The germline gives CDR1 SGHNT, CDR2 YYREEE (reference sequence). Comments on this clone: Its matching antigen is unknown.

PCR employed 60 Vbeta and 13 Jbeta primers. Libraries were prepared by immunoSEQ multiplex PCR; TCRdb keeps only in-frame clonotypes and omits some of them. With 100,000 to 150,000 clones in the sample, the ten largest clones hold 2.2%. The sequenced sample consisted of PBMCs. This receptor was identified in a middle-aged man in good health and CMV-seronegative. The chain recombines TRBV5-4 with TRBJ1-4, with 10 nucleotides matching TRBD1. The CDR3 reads CASSLDRGRRTNEKLFF. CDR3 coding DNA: TGTGCCAGCAGCCTTGACAGGGGGCGTCGGACTAATGAAAAACTGTTTTTT.